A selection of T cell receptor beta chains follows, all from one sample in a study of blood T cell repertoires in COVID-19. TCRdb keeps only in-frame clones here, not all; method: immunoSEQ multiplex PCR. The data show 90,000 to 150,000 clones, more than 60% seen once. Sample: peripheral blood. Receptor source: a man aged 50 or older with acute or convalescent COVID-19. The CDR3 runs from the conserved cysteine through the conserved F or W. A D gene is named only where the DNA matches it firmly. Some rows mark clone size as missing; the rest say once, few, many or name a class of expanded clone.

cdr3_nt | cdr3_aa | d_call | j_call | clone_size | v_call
TGTGCCACCAGCAGAGATAACGGGGGAGGTGAAAAACTGTTTTTT | CATSRDNGGGEKLFF | NA | TRBJ1-4 | NA | TRBV15
TGTGCCAGCAGTTTGACGCGGGGGCACCCCGGGACCCAGTACTTC | CASSLTRGHPGTQYF | NA | TRBJ2-5 | NA | TRBV5-4
TGCGCCAGCAGCTTACAGGGCCTTTACGAGCAGTACTTC | CASSLQGLYEQYF | NA | TRBJ2-7 | NA | TRBV5-1
TGTGCCAGCAGGTCTAGCGGGGATGCTGATACGCAGTATTTT | CASRSSGDADTQYF | TRBD2 | TRBJ2-3 | NA | TRBV27
TGTGCCAGCAGGACAGGGGGGATCGGCTATGGCTACACCTTC | CASRTGGIGYGYTF | TRBD1 | TRBJ1-2 | NA | TRBV6-5
TGTGCCAGCAGCGTAGTAGTAGATAACACTGAAGCTTTCTTT | CASSVVVDNTEAFF | NA | TRBJ1-1 | few | TRBV9
TGTGCCAGCAGCTTGGGGGACACCTTCACCCAAGAGACCCAGTACTTC | CASSLGDTFTQETQYF | NA | TRBJ2-5 | NA | TRBV5-6
TGTGCCAGTACAGGGCAGGGATATCAGCCCCAGCATTTT | CASTGQGYQPQHF | NA | TRBJ1-5 | NA | TRBV19
TGTGCCACCAGTGATCCAACTAGCGGTGGCACCGGGGAGCTGTTTTTT | CATSDPTSGGTGELFF | TRBD2 | TRBJ2-2 | NA | TRBV24-1
TGTGCCAGCAGCATGAGGACTAGCGGGGGTTTGGATGAGCAGTTCTTC | CASSMRTSGGLDEQFF | TRBD2 | TRBJ2-1 | NA | TRBV11-3
TGCAGCGCCCGCAAGACAGGGGGCGGCGACGAGCAGTACTTC | CSARKTGGGDEQYF | TRBD1 | TRBJ2-7 | NA | TRBV29-1
TGTGCCAGCAGCTTAGATAGCGGGAATACTGATGTCCTCTACGAGCAGTACTTC | CASSLDSGNTDVLYEQYF | TRBD2 | TRBJ2-7 | few | TRBV11-2
TGTGCCAGCAGGCGGCACACCGGGGAGCTGTTTTTT | CASRRHTGELFF | NA | TRBJ2-2 | NA | TRBV6-5
TGCGCCAGCAGCCAAGGTGGAGCCCTCTCTGGGGCCAACGTCCTGACTTTC | CASSQGGALSGANVLTF | NA | TRBJ2-6 | NA | TRBV4-1
TGTGCCAGCAGCTTAACAGGGGGCGAAGATACGCAGTATTTT | CASSLTGGEDTQYF | TRBD1 | TRBJ2-3 | NA | TRBV7-3
TGTGCCAGCAGTCCCCTAAGGGACAATTTATACGAGCAGTACTTC | CASSPLRDNLYEQYF | NA | TRBJ2-7 | NA | TRBV6-6
TGTGCCAGTAGTACTGGACAGGCCTTAAGCGGGAGGCAGTTCTTC | CASSTGQALSGRQFF | NA | TRBJ2-1 | NA | TRBV19
TGTGCCAGCAGTGTTAGCGGCTCCTACAATGAGCAGTTCTTC | CASSVSGSYNEQFF | NA | TRBJ2-1 | few | TRBV2
TGTGCCAGCAGCTTAGAGAGCGACGGCTACACCTTC | CASSLESDGYTF | NA | TRBJ1-2 | few | TRBV7-9
TGTGCCAGCAGCTGGACAGGGTCGGGAGAGACCCAGTACTTC | CASSWTGSGETQYF | TRBD1 | TRBJ2-5 | NA | TRBV5-5
TGTGCCAGTAATCCCGAACAGGGTAGCACAGATACGCAGTATTTT | CASNPEQGSTDTQYF | NA | TRBJ2-3 | NA | TRBV19
TGTGCCTGCACGACAGGGGGTGAAAAACTGTTTTTT | CACTTGGEKLFF | TRBD1 | TRBJ1-4 | NA | TRBV30
TGTGCCAGCTCACCAGGATGGACAGGGGGCGAAGAGACCCAGTACTTC | CASSPGWTGGEETQYF | TRBD1 | TRBJ2-5 | once | TRBV18
TGTGCCACCAGCAGGGAGCGGGGACTCTACGAGCAGTACTTC | CATSRERGLYEQYF | TRBD2 | TRBJ2-7 | NA | TRBV15
TGTGCCTGGAGTTCATTGGGGAGCTCCTATAATTCACCCCTCCACTTT | CAWSSLGSSYNSPLHF | NA | TRBJ1-6 | NA | TRBV30
TGTGCCAGCAGCCAAGGGGTAACGGGCACAGATACGCAGTATTTT | CASSQGVTGTDTQYF | NA | TRBJ2-3 | NA | TRBV9
TGTGCCAGCAGTTGGGACAGGGGGAATACTGAAGCTTTCTTT | CASSWDRGNTEAFF | TRBD1 | TRBJ1-1 | few | TRBV5-4